This T cell receptor beta chain was captured by sequencing in a study of T cell repertoires in cytomegalovirus infection. Overall study context: In the study, CMV epitopes included recently identified HLA-C-restricted and well-studied HLA-B-restricted ones. Both CMV infection and a matching HLA type were indicated by public TCR beta signatures.

General study findings and limits: What dominated the ex vivo response were HLA-C-restricted CMV-specific TCR beta clonotypes. Carriers of CMV and the relevant HLA type were discriminated by public TCR beta frequency.

TCRdb re-called the reads with MiXCR, one entry per CDR3 protein. The data contain about 480,000 distinct CDR3 sequences, 30% to 40% of them seen just once; the ten biggest clones take up about a sixth. In this sample, this clonotype turned up a few times. Its antigen is currently unknown. The sequence derives from a human donor in good health (CMV status not recorded). Some clones in this sample may be carry-over from other donors' samples. The sample consisted of cultured PBMCs, taken from culture after CMV antigen stimulation.

The CDR3 loop is CASSLEAFPVNEQFF. Here the CDR3 DNA reads TGTGCCAGCAGCTTAGAGGCATTTCCTGTCAATGAGCAGTTCTTC. This chain uses TRBV9 with TRBJ2-1; D ambiguous. CDR1 and CDR2 (germline): SGDLS, YYNGEE. The V and J ends lost 4 bases and 6 bases respectively, with 17 bases between them. The CDR3 runs 15 residues.